This TCR beta chain was identified in a study of blood T cell repertoires in COVID-19. Looking at the study overall: Samples of COVID-19 (acute and convalescent) were obtained from the United States, Italy and Spain. Sample material is recorded as cDNA or gDNA derived from T cells, B-cell-depleted T cells, or PBMCs.

Per the authors' pipeline: Nucleated cell counts were estimated from reference gene primer amplification. TCRdb's table, derived via immunoSEQ multiplex PCR, lists solely in-frame clones and lacks some. V, J and clone size are those of that table, while D and trimming were read from the DNA. Among 9,500 to 11,000 clones listed, around 89% were seen once. This CDR3 has 15 amino acids. The V gene end was trimmed by 1 base and the J gene end by 1 base; junction bases not matched to a gene: 4. Germline CDR1 reads SGHRS; CDR2 reads YFSETQ. The sequence derives from a human donor in a cohort sampled during active COVID-19. Sequences were obtained from peripheral blood. This chain connects TRBV5-1 to TRBJ2-7; 8 bases agree with TRBD2. The CDR3 region has the DNA TGCGCCAGCAGCTTGAAGCGGGGGCCGTCCTACGAGCAGTACTTC. Translating gives CASSLKRGPSYEQYF.